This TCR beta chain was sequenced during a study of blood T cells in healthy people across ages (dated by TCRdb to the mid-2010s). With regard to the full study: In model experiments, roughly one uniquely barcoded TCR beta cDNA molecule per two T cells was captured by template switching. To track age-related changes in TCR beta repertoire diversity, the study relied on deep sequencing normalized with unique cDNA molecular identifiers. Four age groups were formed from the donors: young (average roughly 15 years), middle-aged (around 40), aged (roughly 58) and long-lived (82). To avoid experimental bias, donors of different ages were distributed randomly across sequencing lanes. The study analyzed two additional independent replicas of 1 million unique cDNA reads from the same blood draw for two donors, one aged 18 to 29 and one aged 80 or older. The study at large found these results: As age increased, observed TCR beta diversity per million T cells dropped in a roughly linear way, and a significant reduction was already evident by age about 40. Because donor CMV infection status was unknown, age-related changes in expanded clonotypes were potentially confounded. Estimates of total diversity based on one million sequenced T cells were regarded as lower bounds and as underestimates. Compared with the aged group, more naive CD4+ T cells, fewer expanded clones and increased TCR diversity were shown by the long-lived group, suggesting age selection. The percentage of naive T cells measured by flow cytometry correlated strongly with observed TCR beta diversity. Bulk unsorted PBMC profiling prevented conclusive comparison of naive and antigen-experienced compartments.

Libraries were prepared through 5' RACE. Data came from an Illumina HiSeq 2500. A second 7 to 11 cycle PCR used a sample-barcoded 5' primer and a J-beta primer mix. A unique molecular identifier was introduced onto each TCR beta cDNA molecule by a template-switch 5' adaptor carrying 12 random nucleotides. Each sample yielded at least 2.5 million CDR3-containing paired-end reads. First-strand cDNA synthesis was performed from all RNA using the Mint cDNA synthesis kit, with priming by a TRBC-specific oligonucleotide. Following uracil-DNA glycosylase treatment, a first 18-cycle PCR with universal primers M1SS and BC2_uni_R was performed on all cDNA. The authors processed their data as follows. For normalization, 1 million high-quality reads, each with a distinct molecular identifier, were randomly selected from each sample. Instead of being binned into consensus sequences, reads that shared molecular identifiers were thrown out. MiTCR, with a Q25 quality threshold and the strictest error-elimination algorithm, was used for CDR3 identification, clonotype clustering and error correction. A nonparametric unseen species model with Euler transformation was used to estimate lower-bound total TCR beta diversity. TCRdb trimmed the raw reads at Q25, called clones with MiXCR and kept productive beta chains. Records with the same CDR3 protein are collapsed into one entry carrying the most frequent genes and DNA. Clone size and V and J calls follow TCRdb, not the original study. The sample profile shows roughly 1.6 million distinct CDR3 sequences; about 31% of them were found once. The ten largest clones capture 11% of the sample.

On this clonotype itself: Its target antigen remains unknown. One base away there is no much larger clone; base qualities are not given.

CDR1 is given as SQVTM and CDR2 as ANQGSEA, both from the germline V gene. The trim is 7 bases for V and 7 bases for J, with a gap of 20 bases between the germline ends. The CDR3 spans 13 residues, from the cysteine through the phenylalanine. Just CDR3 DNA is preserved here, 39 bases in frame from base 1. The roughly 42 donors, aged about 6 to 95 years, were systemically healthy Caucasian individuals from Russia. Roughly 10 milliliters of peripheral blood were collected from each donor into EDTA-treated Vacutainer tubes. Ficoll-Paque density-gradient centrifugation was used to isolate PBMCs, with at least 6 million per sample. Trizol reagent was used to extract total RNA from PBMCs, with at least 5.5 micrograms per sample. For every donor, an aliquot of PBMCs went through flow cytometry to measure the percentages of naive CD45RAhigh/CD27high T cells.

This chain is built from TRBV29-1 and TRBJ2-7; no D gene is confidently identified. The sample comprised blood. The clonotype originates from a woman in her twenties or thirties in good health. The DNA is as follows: TGCAGCGCTGTAAGTGGCCTAGGCGCTGAGCAGTACTTC. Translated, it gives CSAVSGLGAEQYF.